The entry below describes one T cell receptor (beta chain). Its antigen remains unknown. The V gene end was trimmed by 4 bases and the J gene end by 6 bases; junction bases not matched to a gene: 7. The CDR3 extends over 14 amino acids. Germline values: CDR1 SGHDT, CDR2 YYEEEE. This sample is drawn from a study of neoadjuvant nivolumab and ipilimumab in lung cancer. Overall study findings and caveats: Resected tumors had greater TCR richness and clonality than uninvolved lung. TCR sequencing covered a small number of samples.

The data were produced by immunoSEQ multiplex PCR, yet TCRdb's version contains in-frame clones alone and is incomplete. The sample comprises several thousand clones, around 91% of which are singletons, and around 3.3% rests with the top ten. This chain links TRBV5-6 with TRBJ1-2; TRBD1 aligns across 9 bases. The source is an adult with non-small cell lung cancer. Some clones in this sample may be carry-over from other donors' samples. The specimen comprised blood, sampled after neoadjuvant nivolumab, alone or with ipilimumab, at or shortly before surgery. CDR3 bases: TGTGCCAGCAGCCTTACCCGACAGGGGGATGGCTACACCTTC. Amino acid sequence: CASSLTRQGDGYTF.